The 11 T cell receptor beta chains below come from one sample, sequenced in a study of cytomegalovirus exposure and HLA in healthy donors. Both 60 Vbeta primers and 13 Jbeta primers went into the PCR. Method: immunoSEQ multiplex PCR; TCRdb's copy keeps in-frame clones and lacks some. The sample carries 180,000 or so clones, roughly a tenth recorded once. The sequenced sample consisted of PBMCs. Every receptor here comes from a woman under 40 in good health and CMV-seropositive.

The chain couples TRBV9 to TRBJ2-7, with TRBD2 identical over 11 bases. In germline, CDR1 is SGDLS, CDR2 YYNGEE. This CDR3 region has 15 residues. V gave up 0 bases and J gave up 4 bases; unmatched junction bases: 3. CDR3 region: CASSVGIAGGYEQYF. DNA for the CDR3: TGTGCCAGCAGCGTAGGGATAGCGGGAGGGTACGAGCAGTACTTC.

J is TRBJ2-1 and V is TRBV19; TRBD2 matches 7 bases. The CDR3 is 14 amino acids. CDR1 and CDR2 (germline): LNHDA, SQIVND (reference sequence). Trimming cost V 3 bases and J 7 bases; bases outside gene matches: 6. The CDR3 coding sequence is TGTGCCAGTAGTATGGGCGGGAGAAATAATGAGCAGTTCTTC. Translation gives CASSMGGRNNEQFF.

The chain has TRBV12-5 and TRBJ2-1; perhaps TRBD2 as D (6 bases). The V gene lost 0 bases and the J gene lost 9 bases, with 18 bases spanning the gap. The CDR3 has 16 amino acids. The germline gives CDR1 LGHNT, CDR2 FRNRAP. The CDR3 DNA sequence: TGTGCTAGTGGTTTGGTTTCGGGAGAGGCAGTCGGTGAGCAGTTCTTC. The encoded protein is CASGLVSGEAVGEQFF.

The rearrangement uses TRBV5-4 and TRBJ1-2; D gene ambiguous. The germline V and J ends were trimmed by 4 bases and 5 bases, with 18 bases remaining between them. Germline V CDR1 and CDR2: SGHNT, YYREEE (reference sequence). This CDR3 is built from 15 residues. The CDR3 loop is CASSQALLAAYGYTF. The CDR3 nucleotides read TGTGCCAGCAGCCAGGCCCTTCTCGCCGCTTATGGCTACACCTTC.

A few counts support this clone. This chain uses TRBV29-1 with TRBJ2-7; no firm D call. V was shortened by 6 bases and J by 1 base, with 10 bases between the two germline ends. CDR3 length: 12 residues. Germline CDR1 is SQVTM and CDR2 is ANQGSEA. This CDR3 is CSVASPSYEQYF. CDR3 nucleotide sequence: TGCAGCGTAGCGAGCCCGTCCTACGAGCAGTACTTC.

The sample holds a few counts of this clone. The chain has TRBV6-1 and TRBJ2-7, with a tentative D call TRBD2 (5 bases). This CDR3 is 12 amino acids long. The germline V gene encodes CDR1 MNHNS and CDR2 SASEGT. V shed 7 bases and J shed 4 bases, with 11 bases lying between them. The CDR3 protein is CASTSGLYEQYF. The CDR3 bases are TGTGCCAGCACTTCGGGGTTGTACGAGCAGTACTTC.

The chain uses TRBV30 and TRBJ2-3; D is ambiguous. The germline CDR1 and CDR2 sequences are GTSNPN and SVGIG (reference sequence). V lost 3 bases and J 2 bases, leaving 6 bases between the germline ends. There are 12 residues in the CDR3. In nucleotides, the CDR3 is TGTGCCTGGAGCTACGCCACAGATACGCAGTATTTT. Translating gives CAWSYATDTQYF.

The chain joins TRBV11-2 to TRBJ1-1; D might be TRBD1 (6 bases). This CDR3 region has 15 residues. The V and J ends lost 3 bases and 5 bases respectively, with 16 bases between them. The germline V gene encodes CDR1 SGHAT and CDR2 FQNNGV. CDR3 residues: CASSLGRGRRTEAFF. The CDR3 DNA follows: TGTGCCAGCAGCTTGGGCAGGGGAAGAAGAACTGAAGCTTTCTTT.

This clone was seen more than once but under ten times. J is TRBJ2-1 and V is TRBV5-4, with D possibly TRBD1 on 6 matching bases. Germline CDR1 reads SGHNT; CDR2 reads YYREEE (reference sequence). V was shortened by 0 bases and J by 1 base, with 8 bases between the two germline ends. The CDR3 consists of 15 residues. The CDR3 DNA follows: TGTGCCAGCAGCTTGGAGGGGGAATCCTACAATGAGCAGTTCTTC. It is translated as CASSLEGESYNEQFF.

This clone was counted only a few times. The chain is built from TRBV7-3 and TRBJ2-1; 10 bases map to TRBD2. CDR1 and CDR2 (germline): SGHTA, FQGTGA. CDR3 size: 15 residues. V lost 5 bases to trimming and J lost 7 bases; unmatched junction nucleotides: 8. The CDR3 spells CASSPNPGLANEQFF. CDR3 bases: TGTGCCAGCAGCCCCAACCCGGGACTAGCGAATGAGCAGTTCTTC.

V usage is TRBV11-2 and J usage is TRBJ2-3, with 7 bases identical to TRBD2. The CDR3 contains 17 residues. V trimming: 4 bases; J trimming: 1 base; junction bases outside the gene matches: 11. CDR1 and CDR2 from the germline V gene are SGHAT and FQNNGV. The CDR3 sequence is CASSSRGLDFGTDTQYF. Here the CDR3 DNA reads TGTGCCAGCAGCTCGCGAGGACTAGACTTTGGCACAGATACGCAGTATTTT.